These 28 T cell receptor beta chains share one sample of origin, sequenced in a study of T cells in localized non-small cell lung cancer. Data came from immunoSEQ multiplex PCR; TCRdb stores just in-frame clones and leaves some out. The sample holds about 40,000 clones, around nine tenths seen once. The sample in question was PBMCs, obtained before any cancer treatment. The receptors come from a woman aged 40 to 75 with stage II lung adenocarcinoma.

The chain employs TRBV9 and TRBJ1-2; a possible D gene is TRBD1 (6 bases). V was pared by 0 bases and J by 4 bases, with 13 bases between. The CDR3 runs to 15 residues. CDR1 SGDLS and CDR2 YYNGEE come from the germline V gene. The CDR3 protein is CASSVDGGLGYGYTF. CDR3 in DNA: TGTGCCAGCAGCGTAGATGGGGGGCTGGGCTATGGCTACACCTTC.

This clone was seen just once. The V gene is TRBV28, the J gene TRBJ1-5, with no clear D. This CDR3 is 14 amino acids long. Germline V CDR1 and CDR2: MDHEN, SYDVKM. The V and J ends lost 5 bases and 4 bases respectively, with 12 bases between them. The CDR3 DNA reads TGTGCCAGCAGTCCCTCGGGTGGGAATCAGCCCCAGCATTTT. It specifies CASSPSGGNQPQHF.

This clone was recorded once. This chain uses TRBV9 with TRBJ2-2; D gene unclear. Between the trimmed V and J ends, which lost 0 bases and 3 bases, there was a span of 18 bases. Germline V CDR1 and CDR2: SGDLS, YYNGEE. CDR3 length: 18 residues. Here the CDR3 DNA reads TGTGCCAGCAGCGTAGGGCACGATTCTCCAAGGTACACCGGGGAGCTGTTTTTT. Encoded protein: CASSVGHDSPRYTGELFF.

This chain joins TRBV7-2 and TRBJ1-1; unclear D gene. Germline CDR1 and CDR2: SGHTA and FQGNSA. The length of the CDR3 is 17 residues. Trimming took 5 bases from V and 4 from J, leaving 23 bases between them. The CDR3 coding sequence is TGTGCCAGCAGCCGACCGGCAAGTTTTTCGGGATCCACTGAAGCTTTCTTT. Amino acid sequence: CASSRPASFSGSTEAFF.

This rearrangement joins TRBV2 to TRBJ1-5; 8 bases line up with TRBD1. CDR3 length equals 16 residues. Germline V gene lookup returns CDR1 SNHLY and CDR2 FYNNEI. The trim removed 7 bases at V and 6 bases at J, leaving 14 bases unmatched. CDR3 coding DNA: TGTGCCAGCAAAAGGGTACAGGGGGTCGGCGCTCAGCCCCAGCATTTT. Amino acid sequence: CASKRVQGVGAQPQHF.

In its sample, this clone was seen once. This rearrangement joins TRBV18 to TRBJ2-7; no definite D call. V lost 3 bases and J 3 bases, leaving 9 bases between the germline ends. The CDR3 extends over 13 amino acids. Germline V lookup: CDR1 KGHSH, CDR2 LQKENI. CDR3 DNA sequence: TGTGCCAGCTCACCCTCCCAGGTCTACGAGCAGTACTTC. It specifies CASSPSQVYEQYF.

This clone was counted once. The J gene is TRBJ1-1, the V gene TRBV21-1. TRBV21-1 is given as a pseudogene. CDR3 length: 16 amino acids. CDR3 sequence reads: CASSKVKGQDGAEAFF. DNA of the CDR3: TGTGCCAGCAGCAAAGTAAAAGGGCAGGATGGCGCTGAAGCTTTCTTT.

The V and J genes are TRBV19 and TRBJ1-5, with D possibly matching TRBD1 (5 bases). The CDR3 is 15 amino acids. V was shortened by 5 bases and J by 8 bases, with 19 bases between the two germline ends. In germline, CDR1 is LNHDA, CDR2 SQIVND (reference sequence). CDR3 residues: CASSEGEAAPKPQHF. In DNA, the CDR3 is TGTGCCAGTAGTGAAGGGGAAGCCGCTCCCAAGCCCCAGCATTTT.

This chain uses TRBV5-1 with TRBJ1-2, with 12 positions matching TRBD1. CDR3 size: 15 residues. Germline CDR1 reads SGHRS; CDR2 reads YFSETQ. J gave up 6 bases and V 9 bases, and 12 bases lay outside the gene matches. The CDR3 region has the DNA TGCGCCACCAAATCCGGGACAGGGGGCTGGGATGGCTACACCTTC. Translating gives CATKSGTGGWDGYTF.

This clone appeared once. The V and J genes are TRBV28 and TRBJ2-7; D possibly corresponds to TRBD1 (6 bases). V was clipped by 3 bases and J by 3 bases, with 15 bases between them. This CDR3 is 15 amino acids long. Germline CDR1 MDHEN, CDR2 SYDVKM. CDR3 amino acids: CASSFSGGRGYEQYF. DNA of the CDR3: TGTGCCAGCAGTTTTTCGGGCGGCAGGGGCTACGAGCAGTACTTC.

This clone showed up just a few times. The V call is TRBV19, the J call TRBJ2-5, with no clear D. The CDR3 is 11 residues long. V lost 1 base and J lost 8, with 5 bases in between. Germline CDR1 reads LNHDA; CDR2 reads SQIVND (reference sequence). CDR3 sequence: CASSIGKTQYF. In DNA, the CDR3 is TGTGCCAGTAGTATAGGGAAAACCCAGTACTTC. The variable domain in full, completed from reference TRBV19 and TRBJ2-5, reads DGGITQSPKYLFRKEGQNVTLSCEQNLNHDAMYWYRQDPGQGLRLIYYSQIVNDFQKGDIAEGYSVSREKKESFPLTVTSAQKNPTAFYLCASSIGKTQYFGPGTRLLVL.

CDR3 residues: CASSPRTGNQETQYF. CDR3 DNA sequence: TGTGCCAGCAGCCCGAGGACGGGGAACCAAGAGACCCAGTACTTC. This chain uses TRBV7-9 with TRBJ2-5, with D perhaps TRBD2 (5 bases). The CDR3 is 15 amino acids. Per germline, CDR1 SEHNR and CDR2 FQNEAQ (reference sequence). V was trimmed by 5 bases and J by 0 bases, leaving 13 bases between them.

The chain is built from TRBV10-2 and TRBJ1-1; possibly TRBD1 for D (5 bases). Deletions cut 6 bases from V and 4 bases from J, with 21 bases between. CDR1 WSHSY and CDR2 SAAADI come from the germline V gene. This CDR3 comprises 16 residues. The CDR3 is CASRTQQSRVGTEAFF. The CDR3 coding sequence is TGCGCCAGCAGAACACAGCAGTCCAGGGTCGGCACTGAAGCTTTCTTT.

V usage is TRBV2 and J usage is TRBJ1-1; the match to TRBD1 covers 7 bases. This CDR3 spans 14 amino acids. V dropped 5 bases and J dropped 5; count of bases not matched to a gene: 8. Germline CDR1 reads SNHLY; CDR2 reads FYNNEI. CDR3: CASSYRQGETEAFF. The CDR3 DNA reads TGTGCCAGCAGTTATAGACAGGGAGAAACTGAAGCTTTCTTT.

This rearrangement joins TRBV6-5 to TRBJ1-1; D not certain. This CDR3 region has 15 residues. Between the trimmed V and J ends, which lost 0 bases and 1 base, there was a span of 9 bases. Germline V CDR1 and CDR2: MNHEY, SVGAGI. The CDR3 is CASSYSRTTNTEAFF. The CDR3 coding sequence is TGTGCCAGCAGTTACTCTAGGACCACGAACACTGAAGCTTTCTTT.

The gene calls are TRBV29-1 and TRBJ1-5, with TRBD1 identical over 7 bases. The junction had 11 bases not matched to a gene; V was cut back by 6 bases and J by 3 bases. Germline loops: CDR1 SQVTM, CDR2 ANQGSEA. The CDR3 is 15 residues long. The DNA for the CDR3 is TGCAGCGTCGCACAGGGGACTGTGGACAATCAGCCCCAGCATTTT. It encodes CSVAQGTVDNQPQHF.

The rearrangement uses TRBV28 and TRBJ1-1, with D possibly being TRBD1 (5 bases). Deletions cut 5 bases from V and 5 bases from J, with 15 bases between. The germline V gene encodes CDR1 MDHEN and CDR2 SYDVKM. CDR3 length equals 14 residues. CDR3 in DNA: TGTGCCAGCAGTCTCATAGGGGCGCGGACTGAAGCTTTCTTT. Translation: CASSLIGARTEAFF.

V and J are TRBV28 and TRBJ2-5, with D possibly being TRBD1 or TRBD2 (7 bases each). Between the trimmed V and J ends, which lost 6 bases and 6 bases, there was a span of 17 bases. Germline V gene data show CDR1 as MDHEN and CDR2 as SYDVKM. The CDR3 is 14 residues long. CDR3 in amino acids: CASREGGGRKTQYF. CDR3 coding DNA: TGTGCCAGCAGGGAGGGAGGGGGCAGGAAGACCCAGTACTTC.

In DNA, the CDR3 is TGTGCCAGCAAGGGGGGGACAGGGAACGAAATGCCATATTTT. Amino acids: CASKGGTGNEMPYF. This sequence joins TRBV6-1 and TRBJ1-3; 9 positions match TRBD1. Germline V gives CDR1 MNHNS, CDR2 SASEGT. The V segment lost 7 bases and the J segment 15 bases; nucleotides outside the gene matches: 16. The CDR3 spans 14 residues.

The V and J genes are TRBV7-9 and TRBJ2-5; D is unresolved. V lost 8 bases and J 2 bases, leaving 15 bases between the germline ends. CDR3 length: 14 amino acids. Germline V gives CDR1 SEHNR, CDR2 FQNEAQ (reference sequence). The CDR3 coding sequence is TGTGCCAGCGGGAATGGACGGATTCAAGAGACCCAGTACTTC. Protein: CASGNGRIQETQYF.

The genes are TRBV9 and TRBJ1-2, with D maybe TRBD1 (5 bases). Germline V lookup: CDR1 SGDLS, CDR2 YYNGEE. V lost 4 bases, J lost 6 bases, and 19 bases lay in between. The length of the CDR3 is 15 residues. Here the CDR3 reads CASSPSLTGGNGYTF. CDR3 in DNA: TGTGCCAGCAGCCCTAGCCTAACGGGGGGGAATGGCTACACCTTC.

This clone was observed a single time. This chain joins TRBV14 and TRBJ2-6, with D unresolved. Per germline, CDR1 SGHDN and CDR2 FVKESK. The CDR3 sequence is 16 residues long. The V end was cut by 1 base, the J end by 0 bases, with 7 bases between. Here the CDR3 DNA reads TGTGCCAGCAGCCAAGCAGAAAGCTCTGGGGCCAACGTCCTGACTTTC. Amino acids: CASSQAESSGANVLTF.

The chain has TRBV11-3 and TRBJ2-5; perhaps TRBD2 as D (6 bases). The CDR3 length is 15 residues. Germline V gives CDR1 SGHNT, CDR2 YENEEA. V shed 3 bases and J shed 2 bases, with 13 bases lying between them. CDR3 in amino acids: CASSFGGSLQETQYF. The CDR3 DNA sequence: TGTGCCAGCAGCTTCGGAGGGAGCCTACAAGAGACCCAGTACTTC.

The CDR3 DNA reads TGTGCCAGCGGGACGTTTGAAAAACTGTTTTTT. Translating gives CASGTFEKLFF. The genes are TRBV5-4 and TRBJ1-4; D is possibly TRBD1 (5 bases). This CDR3 has 11 amino acids. V shed 7 bases and J shed 7 bases, with 8 bases lying between them. CDR1 and CDR2 from the germline V gene are SGHNT and YYREEE (reference sequence).

The chain is built from TRBV28 and TRBJ1-1; no firm D call. The V end was cut by 4 bases, the J end by 4 bases, with 7 bases between. Germline assignment: CDR1 MDHEN and CDR2 SYDVKM. This CDR3 has 12 amino acids. The CDR3 nucleotides read TGTGCCAGCAGTTGGTCCAGCACTGAAGCTTTCTTT. Protein: CASSWSSTEAFF.

The chain has TRBV25-1 and TRBJ2-7, with D perhaps TRBD2 (6 bases). Looked up from germline, CDR1 is MGHDK and CDR2 is SYGVNS. CDR3 length: 12 residues. Trimming took off 5 bases at V and 6 bases at J, with 11 bases between the two ends. CDR3 in DNA: TGTGCCAGCAGTCCTGGAGGGGTCGAGCAGTACTTC. This encodes CASSPGGVEQYF.

In its sample, this clone was seen a few times. The V and J genes are TRBV6-1 and TRBJ2-1; D possibly matches TRBD1 or TRBD2 (6 bases each). Trimming stripped 8 bases from V and 3 bases from J, with 14 bases between. The germline V gene has CDR1 MNHNS and CDR2 SASEGT. There are 14 residues in the CDR3. The CDR3 here is CASGGRADYNEQFF. The CDR3 nucleotides read TGTGCCAGCGGGGGGCGGGCTGACTACAATGAGCAGTTCTTC.

The rearrangement uses TRBV19 and TRBJ2-7; perhaps TRBD2 as D (5 bases). The ends were cut back, 3 bases at V and 6 bases at J, with 15 bases in the middle. CDR3 length: 14 residues. Per germline, CDR1 LNHDA and CDR2 SQIVND (reference sequence). The CDR3 protein is CASSIGPTRGEQYF. The DNA for the CDR3 is TGTGCCAGTAGTATCGGACCGACACGGGGCGAGCAGTACTTC.